These T cell receptor beta chains were read from a single sample in a study of blood T cells in healthy people across ages. TCRdb redid the calling of the 5' RACE reads with MiXCR, one entry per CDR3 protein. The top ten hold around a third of the sample, which has about 680,000 distinct CDR3 sequences, roughly 49% seen once. Sequencing was done on a sample of blood. These receptors all come from a woman aged 60 to 75 in good health. The CDR3 runs from the conserved cysteine through the conserved F or W. The D gene is left open where the match is weak. Size tells how often a clone was seen (once, few, many) or the class of an expanded clone, and some rows leave it out.

v_gene: TRBV6-2/TRBV6-3
j_gene: TRBJ2-1
d_gene: TRBD2
abundance: once
CDR3nt: TGTGCCAGCGCTCCCGCCGGCGGGAGTTACAATGAGCAGTTCTTC
CDR3aa: CASAPAGGSYNEQFF

v_gene: TRBV27
j_gene: TRBJ2-1
d_gene: TRBD1
abundance: few
CDR3nt: TGTGCCAGCAGTTTCGGGACAGGGGTTTTCAATGAGCAGTTCTTC
CDR3aa: CASSFGTGVFNEQFF

v_gene: TRBV6-1
j_gene: TRBJ2-5
d_gene: NA
abundance: NA
CDR3nt: TGTGCCAGCAGTGAATGGCTAGAAGAGACCCAGTACTTC
CDR3aa: CASSEWLEETQYF

v_gene: TRBV5-6
j_gene: TRBJ1-1
d_gene: NA
abundance: NA
CDR3nt: TGTGCCAGCACTACCCGAGCGACAAGGGGAGGAGCTTTCTTT
CDR3aa: CASTTRATRGGAFF

v_gene: TRBV29-1
j_gene: TRBJ2-1
d_gene: NA
abundance: NA
CDR3nt: TGCAGCGTTGGGCACAATGAGCAGTTCTTC
CDR3aa: CSVGHNEQFF

v_gene: TRBV20-1
j_gene: TRBJ2-5
d_gene: TRBD2
abundance: few
CDR3nt: TGCAGTGCGCAACATGCGGGAGATGTGGAGACCCAGTACTTC
CDR3aa: CSAQHAGDVETQYF

v_gene: TRBV29-1
j_gene: TRBJ2-1
d_gene: NA
abundance: few
CDR3nt: TGCAGCGTTGATGAGCAGTTCTTC
CDR3aa: CSVDEQFF

v_gene: TRBV6-2/TRBV6-3
j_gene: TRBJ2-6
d_gene: NA
abundance: few
CDR3nt: TGTGCCAGCAGTTTTCGGTTTGGGGAGGCGTCTGGGGCCAACGTCCTGACTTTC
CDR3aa: CASSFRFGEASGANVLTF

v_gene: TRBV29-1
j_gene: TRBJ1-2
d_gene: NA
abundance: few
CDR3nt: TGCAGCGTTGAAGATCTCGTGGGGGTCGGCTACACCTTC
CDR3aa: CSVEDLVGVGYTF

v_gene: TRBV7-2
j_gene: TRBJ1-2
d_gene: NA
abundance: NA
CDR3nt: TGTGTCAGCAGCTTAGCGCGGTCGCAGCTCTATGGCTACACCTTC
CDR3aa: CVSSLARSQLYGYTF

v_gene: TRBV11-1
j_gene: TRBJ1-2
d_gene: NA
abundance: few
CDR3nt: TGTGCCAGCAGCTTGGCGAAGGGAGGCTACACCTTC
CDR3aa: CASSLAKGGYTF

v_gene: TRBV20-1
j_gene: TRBJ2-5
d_gene: TRBD2
abundance: few
CDR3nt: TGCAGTGCTTGGACTAGCGGGAGAGTAGAGACCCAGTACTTC
CDR3aa: CSAWTSGRVETQYF

v_gene: TRBV5-1
j_gene: TRBJ1-2
d_gene: TRBD1
abundance: few
CDR3nt: TGCGCCAGCAGCCCGGGACAGGGGACAGGCTATGGCTACACCTTC
CDR3aa: CASSPGQGTGYGYTF

v_gene: TRBV4-3
j_gene: TRBJ2-5
d_gene: TRBD2
abundance: NA
CDR3nt: TGCGCCAGCAGCCAAGGGACTAGCGGGAAATCCCAGTACTTC
CDR3aa: CASSQGTSGKSQYF

v_gene: TRBV6-2/TRBV6-3
j_gene: TRBJ2-1
d_gene: TRBD2
abundance: NA
CDR3nt: TGTGCCAGCAGTTACGAGGTGGGGACTAGCGGAAGTGAGCAGTTCTTC
CDR3aa: CASSYEVGTSGSEQFF

v_gene: TRBV11-2
j_gene: TRBJ1-2
d_gene: NA
abundance: NA
CDR3nt: TGTGCCAGCAGCTTAGGCCCCTCCGGGACGGCACGCTATGGCTACACCTTC
CDR3aa: CASSLGPSGTARYGYTF

v_gene: TRBV29-1
j_gene: TRBJ2-1
d_gene: NA
abundance: NA
CDR3nt: TGCAGCGTTTACAACAATGAGCAGTTCTTC
CDR3aa: CSVYNNEQFF

v_gene: TRBV7-2
j_gene: TRBJ2-7
d_gene: TRBD2
abundance: NA
CDR3nt: TGTGCCAGCAGCTTCCAACGGGGGGGAAGAACCCTCAATGAGCAGTACTTC
CDR3aa: CASSFQRGGRTLNEQYF

v_gene: TRBV29-1
j_gene: TRBJ1-2
d_gene: NA
abundance: few
CDR3nt: TGCAGCGTTGAAGGCGTGGAGGGGGGCTACACCTTC
CDR3aa: CSVEGVEGGYTF

v_gene: TRBV7-3
j_gene: TRBJ1-5
d_gene: NA
abundance: NA
CDR3nt: TGTGCCAGCAGCTTTGAGTATAGCAATCAGCCCCAGCATTTT
CDR3aa: CASSFEYSNQPQHF

v_gene: TRBV27
j_gene: TRBJ2-4
d_gene: NA
abundance: NA
CDR3nt: TGTGCCAGCAGTTTTAGGACCGCACCGGCGCAGTACTTC
CDR3aa: CASSFRTAPAQYF

v_gene: TRBV27
j_gene: TRBJ2-1
d_gene: NA
abundance: few
CDR3nt: TGTGCCAGCAGTTTATCCCGGGGTGAGACCAATGAGCAGTTCTTC
CDR3aa: CASSLSRGETNEQFF

v_gene: TRBV29-1
j_gene: TRBJ1-1
d_gene: NA
abundance: few
CDR3nt: TGCAGCGTTAAGGCAGACTTTCTGAACACTGAAGCTTTCTTT
CDR3aa: CSVKADFLNTEAFF

v_gene: TRBV9
j_gene: TRBJ2-5
d_gene: NA
abundance: NA
CDR3nt: TGTGCCGGCAGCGTAGCCTCGACGGCAGGGGAGACCCAGTACTTC
CDR3aa: CAGSVASTAGETQYF

v_gene: TRBV7-3
j_gene: TRBJ2-6
d_gene: NA
abundance: few
CDR3nt: TGTGCCAGCAGCTCGACAGGCTCTGGGGCCAACGTCCTGACTTTC
CDR3aa: CASSSTGSGANVLTF

v_gene: TRBV13
j_gene: TRBJ2-7
d_gene: TRBD2
abundance: few
CDR3nt: TGTGCCAGCAGCTTTACCCTAGTAGGGCTAGCGGCCCACACCTACGAGCAGTACTTC
CDR3aa: CASSFTLVGLAAHTYEQYF

v_gene: TRBV21-1
j_gene: TRBJ2-7
d_gene: NA
abundance: NA
CDR3nt: TGTGCCAGCAGCAAAGCGGCAGGCTCCTACGAGCAGTACTTC
CDR3aa: CASSKAAGSYEQYF

v_gene: TRBV6-2/TRBV6-3
j_gene: TRBJ2-3
d_gene: TRBD1
abundance: NA
CDR3nt: TGTGCCAGCAGTTATTTCCAAAGGGGGCACACGCAGTATTTT
CDR3aa: CASSYFQRGHTQYF

v_gene: TRBV6-2/TRBV6-3
j_gene: TRBJ2-7
d_gene: NA
abundance: NA
CDR3nt: TGTGCCAGCAGGGGACCGCTCTACGAGCAGTACTTC
CDR3aa: CASRGPLYEQYF

v_gene: TRBV29-1
j_gene: TRBJ2-3
d_gene: NA
abundance: NA
CDR3nt: TGCAGCGTTGCTCGGGACACAGATACGCAGTATTTT
CDR3aa: CSVARDTDTQYF

v_gene: TRBV28
j_gene: TRBJ1-2
d_gene: NA
abundance: NA
CDR3nt: TGTGCCAGCAGACCTGGACTGAGCTATGGCTACACCTTC
CDR3aa: CASRPGLSYGYTF

v_gene: TRBV7-2
j_gene: TRBJ2-7
d_gene: TRBD1
abundance: NA
CDR3nt: TGCGCCAGCAGACTTTCAGGGGGAGCGAAGGGATACAATGAGCAGTACTTC
CDR3aa: CASRLSGGAKGYNEQYF

v_gene: TRBV5-1
j_gene: TRBJ2-1
d_gene: NA
abundance: NA
CDR3nt: TGCGCCAGCAGCTTGGGCCCCTCCCACACACACAATGAGCAGTTCTTC
CDR3aa: CASSLGPSHTHNEQFF

v_gene: TRBV15
j_gene: TRBJ2-5
d_gene: NA
abundance: NA
CDR3nt: TGTGCCACCAGCAGAGATCCCGAGACCTACAATGAGCAGTACTTC
CDR3aa: CATSRDPETYNEQYF

v_gene: TRBV20-1
j_gene: TRBJ2-1
d_gene: TRBD2
abundance: NA
CDR3nt: TGCAGTGCTAGAGAAGGGGCCCGCGGGAGTCGAGACAATGAGCAGTTCTTC
CDR3aa: CSAREGARGSRDNEQFF

v_gene: TRBV12-3/TRBV12-4
j_gene: TRBJ2-7
d_gene: TRBD2
abundance: NA
CDR3nt: TGTGCCAGCAGTTTTCGGGACAGAAGGTCAACGGCGACTAGCGGGAGAGTTAGGTCCTACGAGCAGTACTTC
CDR3aa: CASSFRDRRSTATSGRVRSYEQYF

v_gene: TRBV20-1
j_gene: TRBJ1-2
d_gene: NA
abundance: few
CDR3nt: TGCAGTGCCCAACCAGGGCAGGGAGGCTATGGCTACACCTTC
CDR3aa: CSAQPGQGGYGYTF

v_gene: TRBV7-2
j_gene: TRBJ1-2
d_gene: NA
abundance: many
CDR3nt: TGTGCCAGCAGCTTAGCGCAACAGATCTATGGCTACACCTTC
CDR3aa: CASSLAQQIYGYTF

v_gene: TRBV7-8
j_gene: TRBJ2-7
d_gene: TRBD1
abundance: NA
CDR3nt: TGTGCCAGCAGCTTAGCAAGGACAGGGGCCTACGAGCAGTACTTC
CDR3aa: CASSLARTGAYEQYF

v_gene: TRBV29-1
j_gene: TRBJ1-1
d_gene: NA
abundance: NA
CDR3nt: TGCAGCGTCGCTCAGAGGAACGCTGAAGCTTTCTTT
CDR3aa: CSVAQRNAEAFF

v_gene: TRBV4-2
j_gene: TRBJ1-2
d_gene: NA
abundance: NA
CDR3nt: TGTGCCAGCGCTAGCGGAGGGGAGGGCTATGGCTACACCTTC
CDR3aa: CASASGGEGYGYTF

v_gene: TRBV20-1
j_gene: TRBJ1-2
d_gene: NA
abundance: few
CDR3nt: TGCAGTGCCTCCGGCGGGGCTAACTATGGCTACACCTTC
CDR3aa: CSASGGANYGYTF